Below are 14 T cell receptor beta chains sequenced from a single sample in a study of blood T cell repertoires in COVID-19 (dated by TCRdb to the early 2020s). Receptor libraries were prepared by the immunoSEQ multiplex PCR assay. TCRdb retrieved this table from immuneACCESS and kept in-frame rearrangements only. Not all clones are present; in checked studies, unresolved V genes account for under half, and no reason is known for the remainder. This sample gives tens of thousands of clones in total; over 70% of them show up just once. Roughly 1.3% of the sample comes from the top ten. The sample comprised peripheral blood. These receptors came from a woman between 40 and 50 years old with acute or convalescent COVID-19.

J is TRBJ2-1 and V is TRBV15, with a possible D match to TRBD2 (5 bases). CDR1 is LNHNV and CDR2 is YYDKDF in the germline V gene (reference sequence). This CDR3 region has 13 residues. The CDR3, as DNA: TGTGCTTTCGCCGAGGGCTCCTACAATGAGCAGTTCTTC. Translating gives CAFAEGSYNEQFF.

As for this clone: The CDR3 end shows no conserved phenylalanine or tryptophan, and so a read error is likely. This chain joins TRBV3-1 (or the pseudogene TRBV3-2) and TRBJ1-6; the match to TRBD1 covers 8 bases. The CDR3 spans 20 residues. Germline CDR1 is LGHDT and CDR2 is YNNKEL (reference sequence). The junction had 22 bases not matched to a gene; V was cut back by 5 bases and J by 7 bases. CDR3 in amino acids: CASSFGLGTKTGALNSPLHL. The CDR3 region has the DNA TGTGCCAGCAGCTTCGGATTAGGGACTAAGACAGGGGCCCTAAATTCACCCCTCCACCTT.

This clone was observed a single time. The chain couples TRBV28 to TRBJ2-5; 11 bases align to TRBD2. V gave up 4 bases and J gave up 5 bases; unmatched junction bases: 12. Germline V CDR1 and CDR2: MDHEN, SYDVKM. This CDR3 is 17 amino acids long. Here the CDR3 reads CASSSPSGGSLGETQYF. The CDR3, as DNA: TGTGCCAGCAGTTCCCCTAGCGGGGGGAGTTTAGGCGAGACCCAGTACTTC.

The chain uses TRBV2 and TRBJ2-7; D is perhaps TRBD1 (5 bases). This CDR3 is built from 13 residues. Germline-derived CDR1 and CDR2 are SNHLY and FYNNEI. The V end lost 5 bases, the J end lost 11 bases, and 19 bases lay between the germline ends. DNA for the CDR3: TGTGCCAGCAGTCGACAGCCCGAAGGGGTAGAGTACTTC. Translated: CASSRQPEGVEYF.

Details on this clone: In the same sample, other DNA sequences code for this CDR3. The chain combines TRBV28 with TRBJ2-7; TRBD1 agrees at 7 bases. The germline CDR1 and CDR2 sequences are MDHEN and SYDVKM. The ends lost 5 bases at V and 1 base at J; junction bases unmatched: 5. The CDR3 has 14 amino acids. CDR3 in DNA: TGTGCCAGCAGTCCCCGGACAGGATCCTACGAGCAGTACTTC. It yields the protein CASSPRTGSYEQYF.

A few counts support this clone. V is TRBV6-2 or TRBV6-3 and J is TRBJ1-2, with D perhaps TRBD1 (6 bases). CDR3 length: 12 amino acids. Between the trimmed V and J ends, which lost 6 bases and 4 bases, there was a span of 9 bases. Per germline, CDR1 MNHEY and CDR2 SVGEGT. The chain's CDR3 is CASSGQIYGYTF. For the CDR3, the DNA is TGTGCCAGCAGCGGACAGATCTATGGCTACACCTTC.

V gene TRBV3-1 (or the pseudogene TRBV3-2) combines with J gene TRBJ1-1; no firm D call. This CDR3 spans 14 amino acids. Germline CDR1 reads LGHDT; CDR2 reads YNNKEL (reference sequence). Trimming took off 0 bases at V and 2 bases at J, with 7 bases between the two ends. The CDR3 is CASSQEGENTEAFF. In DNA form, the CDR3 reads TGTGCCAGCAGCCAAGAGGGAGAAAACACTGAAGCTTTCTTT.

The chain joins TRBV10-1 to TRBJ2-3; possible D gene TRBD1, 6 bases. The CDR3 consists of 15 residues. The germline V gene has CDR1 WNHNN and CDR2 SYGVQD (reference sequence). The germline V and J ends were trimmed by 0 bases and 6 bases, with 13 bases remaining between them. Here the CDR3 DNA reads TGCGCCAGCAGTGAGTCGAGAACAGGGTGGGATACGCAGTATTTT. It is translated as CASSESRTGWDTQYF.

A single count supports this clone. V gene TRBV7-2 combines with J gene TRBJ1-1; tentatively, D is TRBD1 (6 bases). This CDR3 region has 15 residues. Germline CDR1 SGHTA, CDR2 FQGNSA. With 6 bases removed from V and 11 bases from J, the gap between germline ends came to 25 bases. The chain's CDR3 is CASSSPPRGGFYAFF. Here the CDR3 DNA reads TGTGCCAGCAGTTCACCCCCCAGGGGCGGATTCTACGCTTTCTTT. Supplemented by reference TRBV7-2 and TRBJ1-1, the full variable domain reads GAGVSQSPSNKVTEKGKDVELRCDPISGHTALYWYRQSLGQGLEFLIYFQGNSAPDKSGLPSDRFSAERTGGSVSTLTIQRTQQEDSAVYLCASSSPPRGGFYAFFGQGTRLTVV.

The V and J genes are TRBV4-3 and TRBJ2-7; D call uncertain. V was cut by 1 base and J by 3 bases, with 10 bases left in between. Looked up from germline, CDR1 is LGHNA and CDR2 is YSLEER. The length of the CDR3 is 14 residues. The chain's CDR3 is CASSQGTSGYEQYF. The CDR3, as DNA: TGCGCCAGCAGCCAAGGCACTTCAGGCTACGAGCAGTACTTC.

The chain joins TRBV11-3 to TRBJ2-1; no reliable D call. Between the trimmed V and J ends, which lost 4 bases and 10 bases, there was a span of 11 bases. Germline CDR1 SGHNT, CDR2 YENEEA. This CDR3 region has 12 residues. The CDR3 loop is CASSSQLGEQFF. The CDR3 nucleotides read TGTGCCAGCAGCTCTCAGTTGGGCGAGCAGTTCTTC.

V and J are TRBV19 and TRBJ1-6, with D possibly being TRBD1 (5 bases). From germline, CDR1 is LNHDA and CDR2 SQIVND (reference sequence). The germline V and J ends were trimmed by 2 bases and 0 bases, with 5 bases remaining between them. This CDR3 contains 15 residues. CDR3 in amino acids: CASSIQGSYNSPLHF. The DNA for the CDR3 is TGTGCCAGTAGTATACAGGGCTCCTATAATTCACCCCTCCACTTT.

As concerns this clone: One end of the junction does not line up with germline, which may come from a read error. V and J are TRBV2 and TRBJ1-5, with a possible D match to TRBD1 (5 bases). The CDR3 consists of 11 residues. CDR1 and CDR2 from the germline V gene are SNHLY and FYNNEI. The CDR3 DNA reads as TGTGCCAGCAGTGATAGGGGCCGGCCTAATTTT. Its protein is CASSDRGRPNF.

The chain carries TRBV27 and TRBJ2-2; TRBD2 matches 10 bases. The CDR3 is 15 residues long. The germline V gene has CDR1 MNHEY and CDR2 SMNVEV (reference sequence). Trimming removed 3 bases from V and 5 bases from J; junction bases left unmatched: 3. The chain's CDR3 is CASSLGGLATGELFF. For the CDR3, the DNA is TGTGCCAGCAGTTTGGGGGGACTAGCGACCGGGGAGCTGTTTTTT.